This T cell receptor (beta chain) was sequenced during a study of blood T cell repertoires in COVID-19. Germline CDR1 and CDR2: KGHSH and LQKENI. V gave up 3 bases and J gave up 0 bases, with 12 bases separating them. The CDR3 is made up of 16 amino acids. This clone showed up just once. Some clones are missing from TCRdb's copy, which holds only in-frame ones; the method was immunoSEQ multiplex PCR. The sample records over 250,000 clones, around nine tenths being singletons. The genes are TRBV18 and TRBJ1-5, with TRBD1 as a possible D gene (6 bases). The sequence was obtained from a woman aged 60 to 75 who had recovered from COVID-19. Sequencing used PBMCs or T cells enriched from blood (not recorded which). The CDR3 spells CASSPRQANSNQPQHF. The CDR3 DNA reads TGTGCCAGCTCACCCCGACAGGCTAATAGCAATCAGCCCCAGCATTTT.